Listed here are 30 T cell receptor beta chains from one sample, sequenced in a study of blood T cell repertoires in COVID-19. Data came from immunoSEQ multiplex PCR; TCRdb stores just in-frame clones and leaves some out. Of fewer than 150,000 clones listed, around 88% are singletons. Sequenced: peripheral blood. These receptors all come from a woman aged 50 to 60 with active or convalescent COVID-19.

CDR3 sequence (DNA): TGTGCCAGTAGTAGGCGGGACTCCTTCACCGGGGAGCTGTTTTTT. As protein: CASSRRDSFTGELFF. The chain combines TRBV19 with TRBJ2-2, with a possible D match to TRBD2 (6 bases). The ends were cut back, 4 bases at V and 4 bases at J, with 13 bases in the middle. The CDR3 has 15 amino acids. Germline loops: CDR1 LNHDA, CDR2 SQIVND (reference sequence).

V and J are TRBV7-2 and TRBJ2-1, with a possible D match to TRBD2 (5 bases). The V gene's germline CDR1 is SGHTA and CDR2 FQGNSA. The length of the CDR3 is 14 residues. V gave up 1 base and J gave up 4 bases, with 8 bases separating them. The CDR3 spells CASSLDRTYNEQFF. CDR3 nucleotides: TGTGCCAGCAGCTTAGATCGGACTTACAATGAGCAGTTCTTC.

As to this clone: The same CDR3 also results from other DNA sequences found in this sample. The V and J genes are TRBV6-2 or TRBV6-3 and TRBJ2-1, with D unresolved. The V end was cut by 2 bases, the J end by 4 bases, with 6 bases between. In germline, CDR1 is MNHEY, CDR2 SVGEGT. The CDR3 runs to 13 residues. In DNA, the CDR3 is TGTGCCAGCAGTTACGACTCTTACAATGAGCAGTTCTTC. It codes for CASSYDSYNEQFF.

The DNA for the CDR3 is TGTGCCAGCAGCTCGGCGGGAGGGCCCAATGAGCAGTTCTTC. This codes for CASSSAGGPNEQFF. This chain links TRBV7-9 with TRBJ2-1; TRBD2 aligns across 9 bases. The CDR3 sequence is 14 residues long. Germline V gene data show CDR1 as SEHNR and CDR2 as FQNEAQ (reference sequence). V was pared by 4 bases and J by 6 bases, with 4 bases of the junction left unmatched.

CDR3: CAWSEAIEQFF. DNA of the CDR3: TGTGCCTGGAGTGAAGCCATTGAGCAGTTCTTC. The gene calls are TRBV30 and TRBJ2-1; D call uncertain. V was pared by 1 base and J by 9 bases, with 7 bases between. CDR1 is GTSNPN, CDR2 SVGIG, per germline (reference sequence). This CDR3 spans 11 amino acids. Drawing the rest from reference TRBV30 and TRBJ2-1, the complete variable domain is SQTIHQWPATLVQPVGSPLSLECTVEGTSNPNLYWYRQAAGRGLQLLFYSVGIGQISSEVPQNLSASRPQDRQFILSSKKLLLSDSGFYLCAWSEAIEQFFGPGTRLTVL.

CDR3 sequence (DNA): TGTGCCAGCAGCTTGGGAGAGGGCGCTGGGGCCAACGTCCTGACTTTC. This sequence encodes CASSLGEGAGANVLTF. V usage is TRBV5-4 and J usage is TRBJ2-6, with a tentative D call TRBD2 (5 bases). This CDR3 is 16 amino acids long. V shed 0 bases and J shed 2 bases, with 9 bases lying between them. Germline-derived CDR1 and CDR2 are SGHNT and YYREEE (reference sequence).

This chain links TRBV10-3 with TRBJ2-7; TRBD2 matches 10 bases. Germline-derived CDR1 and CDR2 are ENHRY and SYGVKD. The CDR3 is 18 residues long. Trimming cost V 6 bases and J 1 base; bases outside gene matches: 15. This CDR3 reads CAIRSASGRGEGSYEQYF. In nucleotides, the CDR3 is TGTGCCATCAGGAGTGCTAGCGGGAGAGGCGAGGGGTCCTACGAGCAGTACTTC.

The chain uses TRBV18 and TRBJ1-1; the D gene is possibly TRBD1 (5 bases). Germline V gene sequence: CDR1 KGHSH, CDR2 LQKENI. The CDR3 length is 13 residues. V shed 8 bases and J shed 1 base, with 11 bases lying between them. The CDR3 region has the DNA TGTGCCAGCGGGGGACTGCAGAACACTGAAGCTTTCTTT. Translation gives CASGGLQNTEAFF.

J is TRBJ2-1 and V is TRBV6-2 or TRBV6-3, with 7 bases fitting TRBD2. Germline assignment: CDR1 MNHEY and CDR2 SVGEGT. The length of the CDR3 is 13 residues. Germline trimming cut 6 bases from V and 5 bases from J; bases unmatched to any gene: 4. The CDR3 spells CASSASGNNEQFF. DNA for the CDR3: TGTGCCAGCAGCGCTAGCGGTAACAATGAGCAGTTCTTC.

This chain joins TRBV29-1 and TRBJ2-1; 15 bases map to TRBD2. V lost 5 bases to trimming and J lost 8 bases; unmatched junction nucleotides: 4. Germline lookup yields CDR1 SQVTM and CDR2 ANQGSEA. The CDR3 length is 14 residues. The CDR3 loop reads CSVQGTSGRHEQFF. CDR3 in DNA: TGCAGCGTTCAAGGGACTAGCGGGAGGCATGAGCAGTTCTTC.

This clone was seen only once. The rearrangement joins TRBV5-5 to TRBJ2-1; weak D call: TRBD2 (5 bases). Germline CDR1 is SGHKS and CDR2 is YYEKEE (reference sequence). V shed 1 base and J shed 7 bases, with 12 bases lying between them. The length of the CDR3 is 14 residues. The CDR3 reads CASSLYEGWNEQFF. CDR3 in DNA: TGTGCCAGCAGCTTGTATGAGGGCTGGAATGAGCAGTTCTTC.

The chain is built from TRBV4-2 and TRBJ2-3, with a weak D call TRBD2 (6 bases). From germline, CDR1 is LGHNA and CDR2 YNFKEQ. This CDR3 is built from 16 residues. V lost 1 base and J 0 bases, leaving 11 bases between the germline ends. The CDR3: CASSQGRGMSTDTQYF. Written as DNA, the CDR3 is TGTGCCAGCAGCCAAGGGAGGGGAATGAGCACAGATACGCAGTATTTT.

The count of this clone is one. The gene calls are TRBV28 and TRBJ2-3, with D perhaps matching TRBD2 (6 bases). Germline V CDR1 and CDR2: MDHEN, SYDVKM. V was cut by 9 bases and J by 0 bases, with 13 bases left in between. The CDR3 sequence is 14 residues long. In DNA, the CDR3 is TGTGCCAGTAATAGCGGAACTAGCACAGATACGCAGTATTTT. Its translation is CASNSGTSTDTQYF.

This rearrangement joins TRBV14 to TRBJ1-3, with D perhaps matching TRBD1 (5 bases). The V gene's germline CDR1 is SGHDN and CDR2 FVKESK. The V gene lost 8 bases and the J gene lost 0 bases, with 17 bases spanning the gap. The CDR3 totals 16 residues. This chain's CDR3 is CASSLMGLSSGNTIYF. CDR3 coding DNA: TGTGCCAGCTCCCTGATGGGGCTCAGCTCTGGAAACACCATATATTTT.

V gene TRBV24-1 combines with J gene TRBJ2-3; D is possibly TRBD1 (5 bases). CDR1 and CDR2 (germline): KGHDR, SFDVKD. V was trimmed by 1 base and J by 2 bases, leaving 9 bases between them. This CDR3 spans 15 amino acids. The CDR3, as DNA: TGTGCCACCAGTGATTTTAATGGGGCCACAGATACGCAGTATTTT. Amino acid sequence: CATSDFNGATDTQYF.

The CDR3 sequence is CASSFSGDTEAFF. As DNA, the CDR3 is TGTGCCAGCAGTTTCTCGGGGGACACTGAAGCTTTCTTT. V is TRBV7-2 and J is TRBJ1-1; maybe TRBD1 (5 bases). The CDR3 is 13 amino acids. Trimming cost V 6 bases and J 3 bases, with 11 bases left between them. Germline CDR1 is SGHTA and CDR2 is FQGNSA.

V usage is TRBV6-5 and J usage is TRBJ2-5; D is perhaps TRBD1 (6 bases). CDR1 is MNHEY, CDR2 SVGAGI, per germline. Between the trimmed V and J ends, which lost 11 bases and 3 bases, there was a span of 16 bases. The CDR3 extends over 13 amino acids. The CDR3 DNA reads TGTGCCTCGCATAGGGACATTAAAGAGACCCAGTACTTC. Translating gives CASHRDIKETQYF.

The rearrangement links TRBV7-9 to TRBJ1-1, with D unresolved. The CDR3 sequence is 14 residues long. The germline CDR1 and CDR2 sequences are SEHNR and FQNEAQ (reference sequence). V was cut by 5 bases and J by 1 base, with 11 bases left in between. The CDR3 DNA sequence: TGTGCCAGCAGCAAAATGACAACGAACACTGAAGCTTTCTTT. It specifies CASSKMTTNTEAFF.

The chain's CDR3 is CASSLSGGFGTEAFF. CDR3 sequence (DNA): TGTGCCAGCAGTTTATCGGGAGGTTTTGGCACTGAAGCTTTCTTT. This chain links TRBV27 with TRBJ1-1; D call uncertain. The CDR3 runs 15 residues. Germline CDR1 reads MNHEY; CDR2 reads SMNVEV (reference sequence). Trimming left V 0 bases short and J 4 bases short, with 12 bases between.

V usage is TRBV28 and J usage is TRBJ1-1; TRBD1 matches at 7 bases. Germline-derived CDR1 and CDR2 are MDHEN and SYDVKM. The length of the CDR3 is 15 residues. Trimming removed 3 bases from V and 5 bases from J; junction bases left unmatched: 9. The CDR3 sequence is CASSLGRTGMTEAFF. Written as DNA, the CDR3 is TGTGCCAGCAGTTTGGGGAGGACAGGTATGACTGAAGCTTTCTTT.

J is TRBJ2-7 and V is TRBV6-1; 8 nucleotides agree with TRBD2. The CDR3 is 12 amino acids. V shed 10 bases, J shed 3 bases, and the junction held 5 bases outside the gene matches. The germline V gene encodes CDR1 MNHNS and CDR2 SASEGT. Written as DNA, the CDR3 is TGTGCCACCTCGGGGACTAGCTACGAGCAGTACTTC. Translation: CATSGTSYEQYF.

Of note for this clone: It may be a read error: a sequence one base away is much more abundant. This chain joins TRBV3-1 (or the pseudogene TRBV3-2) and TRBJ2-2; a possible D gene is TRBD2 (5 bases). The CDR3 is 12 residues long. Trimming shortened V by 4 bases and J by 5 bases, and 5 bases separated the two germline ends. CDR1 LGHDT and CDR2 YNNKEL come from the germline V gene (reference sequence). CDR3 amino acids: CASSPGTGELFF. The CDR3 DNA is TGTGCCAGCAGCCCGGGAACCGGGGAGCTGTTTTTT.

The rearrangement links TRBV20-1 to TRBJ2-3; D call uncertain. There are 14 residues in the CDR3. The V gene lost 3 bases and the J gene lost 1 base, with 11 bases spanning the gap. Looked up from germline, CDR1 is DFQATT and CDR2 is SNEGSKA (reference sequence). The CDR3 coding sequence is TGCAGTGCTAGTCAGGCGCAGGGCACAGATACGCAGTATTTT. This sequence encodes CSASQAQGTDTQYF.

The CDR3 DNA follows: TGTGCTAGTGGTTTGAATACGGGACTAGCGGTAAACAATGAGCAGTTCTTC. The encoded protein is CASGLNTGLAVNNEQFF. V gene TRBV12-5 combines with J gene TRBJ2-1, with 11 positions matching TRBD2. Germline V gives CDR1 LGHNT, CDR2 FRNRAP. Trimming removed 2 bases from V and 5 bases from J; junction bases left unmatched: 8. The CDR3 spans 17 residues.

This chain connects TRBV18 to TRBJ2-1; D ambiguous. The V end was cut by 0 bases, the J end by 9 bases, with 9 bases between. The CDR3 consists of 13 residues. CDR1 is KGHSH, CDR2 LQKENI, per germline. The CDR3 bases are TGTGCCAGCTCACCACCCAGTATCACTGAGCAGTTCTTC. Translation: CASSPPSITEQFF. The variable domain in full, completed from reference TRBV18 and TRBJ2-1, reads NAGVMQNPRHLVRRRGQEARLRCSPMKGHSHVYWYRQLPEEGLKFMVYLQKENIIDESGMPKERFSAEFPKEGPSILRIQQVVRGDSAAYFCASSPPSITEQFFGPGTRLTVL.

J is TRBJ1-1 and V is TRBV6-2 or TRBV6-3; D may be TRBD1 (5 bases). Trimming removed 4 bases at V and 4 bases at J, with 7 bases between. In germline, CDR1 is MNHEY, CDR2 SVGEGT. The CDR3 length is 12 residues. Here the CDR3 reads CASSFGGTEAFF. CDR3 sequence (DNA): TGTGCCAGCAGTTTCGGGGGCACTGAAGCTTTCTTT.

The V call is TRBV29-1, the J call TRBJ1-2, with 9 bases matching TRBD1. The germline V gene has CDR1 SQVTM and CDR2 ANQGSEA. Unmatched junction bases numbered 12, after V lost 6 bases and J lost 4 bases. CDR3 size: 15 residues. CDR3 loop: CSVNPGTGLLYGYTF. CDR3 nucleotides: TGCAGCGTGAATCCCGGGACAGGGCTCCTCTATGGCTACACCTTC.

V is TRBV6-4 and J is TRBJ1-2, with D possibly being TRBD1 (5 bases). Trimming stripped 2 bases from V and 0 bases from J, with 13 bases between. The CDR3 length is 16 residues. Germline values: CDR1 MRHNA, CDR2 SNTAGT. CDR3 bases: TGTGCCAGCAGTGACCCCCCAGGGCCCGCTAACTATGGCTACACCTTC. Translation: CASSDPPGPANYGYTF.

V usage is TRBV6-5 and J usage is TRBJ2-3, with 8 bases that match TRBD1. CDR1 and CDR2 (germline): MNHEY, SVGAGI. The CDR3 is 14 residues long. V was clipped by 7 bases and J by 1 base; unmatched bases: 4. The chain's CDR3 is CASKSGGGTDTQYF. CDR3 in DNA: TGTGCCAGCAAATCAGGGGGCGGCACAGATACGCAGTATTTT.

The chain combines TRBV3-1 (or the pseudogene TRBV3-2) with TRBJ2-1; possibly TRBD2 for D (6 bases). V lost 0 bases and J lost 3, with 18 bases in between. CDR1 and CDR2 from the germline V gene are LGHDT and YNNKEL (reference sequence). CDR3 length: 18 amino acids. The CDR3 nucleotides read TGTGCCAGCAGCCAAGACTCCGAAACGGGACTCATCTACAATGAGCAGTTCTTC. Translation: CASSQDSETGLIYNEQFF.